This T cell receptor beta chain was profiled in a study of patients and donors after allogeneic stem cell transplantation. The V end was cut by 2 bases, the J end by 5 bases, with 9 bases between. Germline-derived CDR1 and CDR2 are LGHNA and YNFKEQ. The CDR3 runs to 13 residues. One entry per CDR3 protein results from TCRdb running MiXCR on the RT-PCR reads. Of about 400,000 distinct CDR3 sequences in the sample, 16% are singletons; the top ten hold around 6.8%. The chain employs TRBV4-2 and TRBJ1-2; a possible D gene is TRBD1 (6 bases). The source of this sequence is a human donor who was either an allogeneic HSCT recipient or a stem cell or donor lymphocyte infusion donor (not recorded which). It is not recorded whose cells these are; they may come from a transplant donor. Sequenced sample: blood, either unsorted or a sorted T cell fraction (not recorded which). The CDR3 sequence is CASSQTGSYGYTF. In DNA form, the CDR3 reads TGTGCCAGCAGCCAAACAGGGTCGTATGGCTACACCTTC.